These T cell receptor beta chains were read from a single sample in a study of shared clonotypes between healthy human individuals. This table comes from immunoSEQ multiplex PCR, and its TCRdb copy is limited to in-frame clones, with some not included. The sample lists roughly 2 million clones, roughly 94% occurring once. The sample was naive CD4+ T cells sorted from blood. These TCRs come from a man aged 18 to 35 in good health. Each CDR3 is given without its conserved first and last residue. D genes are given only for firm matches.

v_call d_call cdr3_length cdr3_aa
TRBV7-2 TRBD1 13 ASSPRQGRNTEAF
TRBV5-1 - 13 ASSLSNPEYTEAF
TRBV5-4 TRBD1 11 ASSFDRVGGYT
TRBV5-4 - 13 ASSTQGSGANVLT
TRBV29-1 - 11 SVSPENTGELF
TRBV5-4 - 13 ASSSSGTDRHGYT
TRBV19 - 13 ASTPKGEGLDIQY
TRBV25-1 TRBD1 12 ASSGGQGAHEQY
TRBV7-2 TRBD2 15 ASSPPPRTSGTDTQY
TRBV6-1 - 11 ASKGTGLETQY
TRBV10-3 - 11 AISESPGNTIY
TRBV7-7 TRBD2 16 ASSLGAGGTPGTDTQY
TRBV19 - 13 ASSMKADPTYEQY
TRBV28 - 14 ASSLTQGLSNTEAF
TRBV28 TRBD1 11 ASRTGGGSGYT
TRBV6-1 - 13 ASSRGGTDPYEQY
TRBV28 - 12 ASGIDKEQETQY
TRBV5-4 - 12 ATSDGGRTGELF
TRBV6-1 - 14 ASSEALVGPNYGYT
TRBV11-2 TRBD2 15 ASSSSSGTASYNEQF
TRBV7-2 - 12 ASSLSVFTDTQY
TRBV7-2 - 12 ASSLERSNQPQH
TRBV7-2 - 11 ASSLSGNNEQF
TRBV7-6 - 12 ASSFDQGKREQY
TRBV5-1 TRBD2 12 ASSWPSGNNEQF
TRBV6-6 - 12 ASSQLSGTGGYT
TRBV6-4 - 11 ASSEGVGYTQY
TRBV5-6 TRBD1 11 ASSLAGQSGYT
TRBV6-4 TRBD1 15 ASSGNYRGRAGNTIY
TRBV5-1 - 15 ASGPGIGVTGANVLT
TRBV13 - 13 ASSVQGREGTEAF
TRBV10-3 TRBD1 12 AISGDRVSPEAF
TRBV27 - 12 ASSQQGSSYEQY
TRBV10-3 TRBD1 13 AISEEAGGSYGYT
TRBV5-1 TRBD1 13 ASSLWGTDQETQY
TRBV6-6 TRBD1 12 ASRGQGANSPLH
TRBV2 - 10 ASSREGETQY
TRBV18 - 11 ASSQGTSYEQY
TRBV6-5 - 12 ASSYRGANQPQH
TRBV6-1 TRBD1 12 ASNPDRALETQY
TRBV25-1 - 15 ASSFFGGRCSGNTIY
TRBV9 - 13 ASSVAWSTTYEQY
TRBV19 - 14 ASSSRGAAEREKLF
TRBV27 - 12 ASTQGFTTGELF
TRBV18 - 15 ASSPLTLGVSSYEQY
TRBV5-1 - 13 ASSPNDRNRDTQY
TRBV5-1 TRBD1 14 ASSSPGQGSTGELF
TRBV28 - 11 ASSLKGRKTQY
TRBV4-1 TRBD1 13 ASSQVPGGFTEAF
TRBV18 - 12 ASSPSGDRQPQH
TRBV11-2 - 15 ASSLAGRYSNTGELF
TRBV7-2 - 11 ASSLGGVEPQH
TRBV28 TRBD1 14 ASMSGTGDPYYEQY
TRBV27 TRBD2 14 ASSLIGLAKTDTQY
TRBV7-8 TRBD1 14 ASSSRDRTTPSGYT
TRBV7-9 TRBD2 13 ASLGGRDYTDTQY
TRBV2 - 10 ASSVGIDTQY
TRBV2 - 12 ASSARGNNEKLF